One T cell receptor beta chain is described in this entry. Its specificity is not known. Trimming removed 4 bases from V and 7 bases from J, with 26 bases in between. Germline CDR1 is MGHRA and CDR2 is YSYEKL. This CDR3 has 18 residues. The data originate from a study of T cell responses to AZD1222 COVID-19 vaccine. The study, taken as a whole, reports: Baseline serostatus was positive in only six AZD1222 recipients.

Sequencing was performed with immunoSEQ multiplex PCR; in TCRdb, only in-frame clones are kept and a portion is missing. The sample has over 150,000 clones; approximately 92% are singletons. The clonotype comes from an adult in good health. V usage is TRBV4-1 and J usage is TRBJ1-5; D is uncertain. The input for sequencing was peripheral blood, taken on day 0 of AZD1222 vaccination. CDR3 nucleotide sequence: TGCGCCAGCAGCCCGACCTTAGACCCGGGCCCCGGACGACAGCCCCAGCATTTT. Translation: CASSPTLDPGPGRQPQHF.